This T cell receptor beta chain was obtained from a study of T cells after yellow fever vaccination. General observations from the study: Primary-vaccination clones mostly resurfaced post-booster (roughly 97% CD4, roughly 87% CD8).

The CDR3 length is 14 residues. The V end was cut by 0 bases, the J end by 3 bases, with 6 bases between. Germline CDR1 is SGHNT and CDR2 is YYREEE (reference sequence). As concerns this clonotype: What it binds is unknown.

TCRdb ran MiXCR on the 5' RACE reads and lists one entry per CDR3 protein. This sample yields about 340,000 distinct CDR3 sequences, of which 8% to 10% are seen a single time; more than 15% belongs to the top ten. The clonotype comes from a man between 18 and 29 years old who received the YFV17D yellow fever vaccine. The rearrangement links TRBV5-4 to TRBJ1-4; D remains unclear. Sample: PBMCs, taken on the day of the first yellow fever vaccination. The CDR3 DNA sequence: TGTGCCAGCAGCTTGGGAAGTGCTAATGAAAAACTGTTTTTT. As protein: CASSLGSANEKLFF.